These T cell receptor beta chains were read from a single sample in a study of blood T cell repertoires in COVID-19. Libraries were prepared by immunoSEQ multiplex PCR; TCRdb keeps only in-frame clonotypes and omits some of them. The sample contains over 110,000 clones, approximately 87% of which appear only once. Sequenced input: PBMCs or T cells enriched from blood (not recorded which). These TCRs come from a man aged 50 or older in a cohort exposed to, infected with or recovered from COVID-19 (not recorded which). Both conserved end residues are part of each CDR3. A D gene is named only where the DNA matches it firmly.

CDR3 protein	CDR3 DNA	J gene	V gene	D gene
CASSKYCRGGNNSPLHF	TGTGCCAGCAGCAAATACTGCAGGGGCGGAAATAATTCACCCCTCCACTTT	TRBJ1-6	TRBV21-1	.
CASPRSTDTQYF	TGTGCCAGCCCCAGAAGCACAGATACGCAGTATTTT	TRBJ2-3	TRBV7-8	.
CASSVEGDNFYEQYF	TGTGCCAGCAGCGTAGAAGGGGACAACTTCTACGAGCAGTACTTC	TRBJ2-7	TRBV9	.
CASSVGWERNSPLHF	TGTGCCAGCAGCGTAGGCTGGGAGCGTAATTCACCCCTCCACTTT	TRBJ1-6	TRBV9	.
CASSSRGVEEKLFF	TGTGCCAGCAGTTCCAGGGGAGTGGAGGAAAAACTGTTTTTT	TRBJ1-4	TRBV6-5	.
CASSEDRGGATPGELFF	TGTGCCAGCAGTGAAGATAGGGGAGGGGCTACACCCGGGGAGCTGTTTTTT	TRBJ2-2	TRBV2	TRBD2
CATSRQGGQPQHF	TGTGCCACCAGTCGGCAGGGCGGTCAGCCCCAGCATTTT	TRBJ1-5	TRBV24-1	.
CASTSSGRSSHTQYF	TGTGCCAGCACTTCCAGCGGGAGGTCCTCCCATACGCAGTATTTT	TRBJ2-3	TRBV6-5	TRBD2
CASSQGTGRPNGYTF	TGTGCCAGCAGCCAAGGGACAGGCAGGCCCAATGGCTACACCTTC	TRBJ1-2	TRBV3-1/TRBV3-2	TRBD1
CASSQGLQETQYF	TGTGCCAGCAGCCAAGGACTACAAGAGACCCAGTACTTC	TRBJ2-5	TRBV3-1/TRBV3-2	.
CASSLGGEKLFF	TGCGCCAGCAGCTTGGGCGGTGAAAAACTGTTTTTT	TRBJ1-4	TRBV5-1	.
CASSEGQGNTIYF	TGCGCCAGCAGTGAGGGACAGGGAAACACCATATATTTT	TRBJ1-3	TRBV10-2	.
CASLGEHTNYGYTF	TGTGCCAGCCTAGGAGAACACACTAACTATGGCTACACCTTC	TRBJ1-2	TRBV5-4	.